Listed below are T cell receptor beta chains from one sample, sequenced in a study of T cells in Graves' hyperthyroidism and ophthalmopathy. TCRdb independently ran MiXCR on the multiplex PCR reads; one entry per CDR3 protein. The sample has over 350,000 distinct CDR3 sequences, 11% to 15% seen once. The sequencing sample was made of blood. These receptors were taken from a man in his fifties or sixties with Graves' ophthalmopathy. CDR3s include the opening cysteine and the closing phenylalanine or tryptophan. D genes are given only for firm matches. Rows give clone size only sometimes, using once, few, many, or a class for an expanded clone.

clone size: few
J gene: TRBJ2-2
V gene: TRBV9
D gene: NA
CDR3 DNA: TGTGCCAGCAGCCCGAACCGGGGAACTAGGGGTAGGGAGCTGTTTTTT
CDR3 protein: CASSPNRGTRGRELFF

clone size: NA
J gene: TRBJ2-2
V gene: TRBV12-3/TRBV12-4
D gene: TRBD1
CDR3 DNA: TGTGCCAGCAGTGACACAGGGGGATATACCGGGGAGCTGTTTTTT
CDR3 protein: CASSDTGGYTGELFF

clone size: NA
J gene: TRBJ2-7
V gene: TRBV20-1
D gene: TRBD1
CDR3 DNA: TGCAGTGCTAGACCTACTGAAGACAGGGACGAGCAGTACTTC
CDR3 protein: CSARPTEDRDEQYF

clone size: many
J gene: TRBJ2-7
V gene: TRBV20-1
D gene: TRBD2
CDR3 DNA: TGCAGTGCGGCCACCGGGACTAGCAAGCAGTACTTC
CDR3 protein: CSAATGTSKQYF

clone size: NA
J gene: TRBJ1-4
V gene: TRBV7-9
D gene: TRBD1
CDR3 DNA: TGTGCCAGCAGCTTAGAAGGGACAGTAAGGGGTGAAAAACTGTTTTTT
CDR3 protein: CASSLEGTVRGEKLFF

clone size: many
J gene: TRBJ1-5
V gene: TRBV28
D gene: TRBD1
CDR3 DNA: TGTGCCAGCAGTCCGGACAGGGGGGGGTTGTTCGGAAGTCAGCCCCAGCATTTT
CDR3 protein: CASSPDRGGLFGSQPQHF

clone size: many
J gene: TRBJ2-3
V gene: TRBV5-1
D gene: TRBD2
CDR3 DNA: TGCGCCAGCAGCTTGGCACCCCCGACTAGCGGGAGCGCAGATACGCAGTATTTT
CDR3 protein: CASSLAPPTSGSADTQYF

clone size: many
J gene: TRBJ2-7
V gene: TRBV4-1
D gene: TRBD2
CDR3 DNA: TGCGCCAGCAGCCAAGATACCGAGACTAGCGGGGCTTACGAGCAGTACTTC
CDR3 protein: CASSQDTETSGAYEQYF

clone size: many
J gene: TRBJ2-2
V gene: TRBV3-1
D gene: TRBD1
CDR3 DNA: TGTGCCAGCAGCCAACAGGGGGCAAGTCCATGGGAGCTGTTTTTT
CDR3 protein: CASSQQGASPWELFF

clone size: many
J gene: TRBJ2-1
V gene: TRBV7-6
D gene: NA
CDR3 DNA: TGTGCCAGCAGCGTGACAGCCCCCAATGAGCAGTTCTTC
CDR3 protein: CASSVTAPNEQFF

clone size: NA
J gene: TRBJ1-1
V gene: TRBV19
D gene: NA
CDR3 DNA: TGTGCCAGTAGTATAGAGGGGGTAGACACTGAAGCTTTCTTT
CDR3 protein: CASSIEGVDTEAFF

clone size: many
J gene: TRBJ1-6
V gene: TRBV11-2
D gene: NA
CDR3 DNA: TGTGCCAGCAGCTTATCGGGCTCCTATAATTCACCCCTCCACTTT
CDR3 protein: CASSLSGSYNSPLHF

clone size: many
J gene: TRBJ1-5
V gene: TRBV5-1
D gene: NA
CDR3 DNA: TGCGCCAGCAGCTTGGCGGGGAGAAGCAATCAGCCCCAGCATTTT
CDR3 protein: CASSLAGRSNQPQHF

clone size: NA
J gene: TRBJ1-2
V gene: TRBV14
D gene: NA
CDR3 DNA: TGTGCCAGCAGCCTTCTCCCCCAGGGTGGCTACACCTTC
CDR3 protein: CASSLLPQGGYTF

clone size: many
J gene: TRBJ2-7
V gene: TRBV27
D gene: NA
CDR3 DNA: TGTGCCAGCAGTTTGGGGCACCTTGTGGAGCAGTACTTC
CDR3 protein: CASSLGHLVEQYF

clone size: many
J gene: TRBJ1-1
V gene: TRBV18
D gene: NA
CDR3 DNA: TGTGCCAGCTCACCGGGGGGCCCTGAAGCTTTCTTT
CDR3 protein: CASSPGGPEAFF

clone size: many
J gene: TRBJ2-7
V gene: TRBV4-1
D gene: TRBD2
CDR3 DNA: TGCGCCAGCAGCCAAGTAGGGCGGGGGAACTCCTACGAGCAGTACTTC
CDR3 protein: CASSQVGRGNSYEQYF

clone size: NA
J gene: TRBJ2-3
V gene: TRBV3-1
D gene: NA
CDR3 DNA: TGTGCCAGCAGCCAATCGGCGGGGAGGAGGATGGGAGATACGCAGTATTTT
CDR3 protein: CASSQSAGRRMGDTQYF

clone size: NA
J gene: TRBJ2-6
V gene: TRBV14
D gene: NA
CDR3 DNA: TGTGCCAGCAGCCAGAATCCCCGCGTCCTGACTTTC
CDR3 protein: CASSQNPRVLTF

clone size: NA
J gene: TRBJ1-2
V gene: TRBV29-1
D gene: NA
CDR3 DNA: TGCAGCGTTGAAGATCTTGGATCCCGGAATGGCTACACCTTC
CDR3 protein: CSVEDLGSRNGYTF

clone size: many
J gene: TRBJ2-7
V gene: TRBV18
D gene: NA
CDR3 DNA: TGTGCCAGCTCACCAGAGGCCAGCGGAACCTACGAGCAGTACTTC
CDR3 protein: CASSPEASGTYEQYF

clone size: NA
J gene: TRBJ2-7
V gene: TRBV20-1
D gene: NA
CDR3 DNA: TGCAGTGCTAGAGTGGGCGGGGAAGCCTACGAGCAGTACTTC
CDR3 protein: CSARVGGEAYEQYF

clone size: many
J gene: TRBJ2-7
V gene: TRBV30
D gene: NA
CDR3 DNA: TGTGCCTGGAGTGTTGGACTATCCTACGAGCAGTACTTC
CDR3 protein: CAWSVGLSYEQYF

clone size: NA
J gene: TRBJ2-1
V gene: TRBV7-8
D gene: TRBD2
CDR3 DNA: TGTGCCAGCAGCTTAAGTAGCGGGAGGGGGGATGAGCAGTTCTTC
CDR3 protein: CASSLSSGRGDEQFF

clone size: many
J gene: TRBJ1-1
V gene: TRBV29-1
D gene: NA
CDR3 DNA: TGCAGCGTTAATTCCGGGATCGAGAACACTGAAGCTTTCTTT
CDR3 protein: CSVNSGIENTEAFF

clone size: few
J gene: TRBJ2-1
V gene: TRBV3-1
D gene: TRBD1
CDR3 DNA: TGTGCCAGCAGCCCCCAAACGGGGCGGGCCACAGGGGCTTGGATCTCCTACAATGAGCAGTTCTTC
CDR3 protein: CASSPQTGRATGAWISYNEQFF

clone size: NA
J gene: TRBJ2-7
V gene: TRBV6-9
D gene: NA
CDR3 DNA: TGTGCCAGCAGTTACGGGGTCTCCTCCTACGAGCAGTACTTC
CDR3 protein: CASSYGVSSYEQYF

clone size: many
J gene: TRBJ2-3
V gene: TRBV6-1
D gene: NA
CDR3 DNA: TGTGCCAGCAGGCCCACCGGGGGCGGACGCACAGATACGCAGTATTTT
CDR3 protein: CASRPTGGGRTDTQYF

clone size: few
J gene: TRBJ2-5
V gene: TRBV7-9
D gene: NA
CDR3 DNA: TGTGCCAGCAGCCAAGACAGGAGGCCCGGGTACTTC
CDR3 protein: CASSQDRRPGYF

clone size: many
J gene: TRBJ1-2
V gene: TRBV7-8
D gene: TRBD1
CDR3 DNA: TGTGCCAGCAGCCGCACAGGGGGCTTGGGTGGCTACACCTTC
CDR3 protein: CASSRTGGLGGYTF

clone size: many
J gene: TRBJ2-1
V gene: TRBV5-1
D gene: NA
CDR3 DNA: TGCGCCAGCAGCTTGTCTAGATACAATGAGCAGTTCTTC
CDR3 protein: CASSLSRYNEQFF

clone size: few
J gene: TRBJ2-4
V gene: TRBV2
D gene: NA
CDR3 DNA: TGTGCCAGCAGTGACCGGGGGGCTGCCAAAAACATTCAGTACTTC
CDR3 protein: CASSDRGAAKNIQYF

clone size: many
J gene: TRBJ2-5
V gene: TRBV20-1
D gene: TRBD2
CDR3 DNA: TGCAGTGCTCCCGGGACTAGCGAGAGGGAGACCCAGTACTTC
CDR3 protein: CSAPGTSERETQYF

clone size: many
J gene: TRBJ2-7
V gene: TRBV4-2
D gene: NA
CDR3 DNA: TGTGCCAGCAGCCAAGGTGGGGGACAAATCTACGAGCAGTACTTC
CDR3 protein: CASSQGGGQIYEQYF

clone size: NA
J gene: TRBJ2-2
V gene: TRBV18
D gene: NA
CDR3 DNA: TGTGCCAGCTCACTACTCCCCGGGCGTTCGAACACCGGGGAGCTGTTTTTT
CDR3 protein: CASSLLPGRSNTGELFF

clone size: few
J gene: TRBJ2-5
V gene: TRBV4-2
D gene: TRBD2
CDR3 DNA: TGTGCCAGCAGCCAAGGCCCGGGGGGGTATGGAGAGACCCAGTACTTC
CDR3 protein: CASSQGPGGYGETQYF

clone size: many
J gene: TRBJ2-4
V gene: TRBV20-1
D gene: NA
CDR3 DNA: TGCAGTGCCCCCGGGGTAGCCAAAAACATTCAGTACTTC
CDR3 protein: CSAPGVAKNIQYF

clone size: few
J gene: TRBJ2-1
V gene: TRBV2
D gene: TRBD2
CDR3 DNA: TGTGCCAGCATGCGGACTAGCGGGAGTTTAAATGAGCAGTTCTTC
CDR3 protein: CASMRTSGSLNEQFF

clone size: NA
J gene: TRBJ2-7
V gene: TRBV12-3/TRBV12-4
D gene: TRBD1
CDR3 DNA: TGTGCCAGCAGCCCGGACAGGGGGGTATACGAGCAGTACTTC
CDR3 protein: CASSPDRGVYEQYF

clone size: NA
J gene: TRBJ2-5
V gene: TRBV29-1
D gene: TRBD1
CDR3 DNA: TGCAGCGTTTGGAAAGACAGGGGGACAGAGACCCAGTACTTC
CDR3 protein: CSVWKDRGTETQYF

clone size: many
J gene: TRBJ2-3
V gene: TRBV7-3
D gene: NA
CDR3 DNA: TGTGCCAGCAGCTTACGACAGACAGATACGCAGTATTTT
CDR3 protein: CASSLRQTDTQYF

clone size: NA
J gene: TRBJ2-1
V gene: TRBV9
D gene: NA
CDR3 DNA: TGTGCCAGCAGCGTAGCCTCCGGGTACTCCTACAATGAGCAGTTCTTC
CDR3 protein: CASSVASGYSYNEQFF

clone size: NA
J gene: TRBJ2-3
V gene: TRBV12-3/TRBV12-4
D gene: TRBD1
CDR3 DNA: TGTGCCAGCAGTTTAGGGACAGGGTCTTCCACAGATACGCAGTATTTT
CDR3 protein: CASSLGTGSSTDTQYF

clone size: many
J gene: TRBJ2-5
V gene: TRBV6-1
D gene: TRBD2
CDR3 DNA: TGTGCCAGCAGTGATGTCCTCCTAGCGGCTGGTCGGTACTTC
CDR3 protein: CASSDVLLAAGRYF

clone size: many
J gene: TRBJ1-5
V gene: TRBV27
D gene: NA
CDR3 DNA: TGTGCCAGCAGAATAGGGGGACCTGGCAATCAGCCCCAGCATTTT
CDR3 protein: CASRIGGPGNQPQHF

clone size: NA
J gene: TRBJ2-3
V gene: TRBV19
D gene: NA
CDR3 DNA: TGTGCCAGTAGTATTGCAGGTCCTTCCACAGATACGCAGTATTTT
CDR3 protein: CASSIAGPSTDTQYF

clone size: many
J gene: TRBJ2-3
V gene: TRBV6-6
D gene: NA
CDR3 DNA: TGTGCCAGCAGTTACTCGCATAGGGAAGATACGCAGTATTTT
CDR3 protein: CASSYSHREDTQYF